The sequence of this TCR beta chain was determined in a study of T cell responses to AZD1222 COVID-19 vaccine. Produced via immunoSEQ multiplex PCR; TCRdb's table is partial and in-frame only. The repertoire holds around 110,000 clones, with approximately 88% as singletons. In regard to this clone: Its antigen remains unidentified.

Study-wide points: Among vaccine-associated CD4 TCRs, coverage spanned spike, with dominance at 160-218 and 743-854. Donors skewed white British and female; clonal diversity was possibly underestimated. Baseline antibody screening turned up just a handful of seropositive AZD1222 recipients.

V was trimmed by 4 bases and J by 4 bases, leaving 18 bases between them. The CDR3 totals 17 residues. The material sequenced was peripheral blood, taken on day 0 of AZD1222 vaccination. The chain links TRBV5-3 to TRBJ1-6, with a possible D match to TRBD1 (6 bases). TRBV5-3 is annotated as an ORF whose role is uncertain. This clonotype was obtained from an adult in good health. The CDR3 nucleotides read TGTGCCAGAAGCCTACAGGGCCCAAGGGCGTATAATTCACCCCTCCACTTT. Protein sequence: CARSLQGPRAYNSPLHF.